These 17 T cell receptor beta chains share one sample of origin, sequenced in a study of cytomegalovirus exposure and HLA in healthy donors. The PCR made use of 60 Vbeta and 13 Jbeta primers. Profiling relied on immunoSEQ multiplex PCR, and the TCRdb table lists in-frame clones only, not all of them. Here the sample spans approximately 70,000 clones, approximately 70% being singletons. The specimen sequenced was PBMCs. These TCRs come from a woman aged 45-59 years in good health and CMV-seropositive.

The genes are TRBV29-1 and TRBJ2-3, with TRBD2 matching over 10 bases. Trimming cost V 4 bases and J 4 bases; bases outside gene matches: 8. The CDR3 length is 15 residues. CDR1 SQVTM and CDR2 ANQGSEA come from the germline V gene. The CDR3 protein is CSVGAGLAIADTQYF. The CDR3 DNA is TGCAGCGTTGGAGCGGGACTAGCGATCGCAGATACGCAGTATTTT.

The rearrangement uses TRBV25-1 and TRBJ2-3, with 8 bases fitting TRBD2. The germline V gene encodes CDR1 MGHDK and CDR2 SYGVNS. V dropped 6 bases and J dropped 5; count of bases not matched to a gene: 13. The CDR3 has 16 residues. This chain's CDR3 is CASSGDPGLGVDTQYF. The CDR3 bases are TGTGCCAGCAGCGGTGACCCGGGACTAGGTGTAGATACGCAGTATTTT.

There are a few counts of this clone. CDR3 bases: TGCGCCAGCAGCCCTAGGACTAGTTCAGATACGCAGTATTTT. Translating it yields CASSPRTSSDTQYF. The V call is TRBV5-1, the J call TRBJ2-3; 7 bases are a match to TRBD2. CDR3 length: 14 residues. Germline V gene lookup returns CDR1 SGHRS and CDR2 YFSETQ. J gave up 4 bases and V 4 bases, and 6 bases lay outside the gene matches. Full variable domain (missing parts from reference TRBV5-1 and TRBJ2-3): KAGVTQTPRYLIKTRGQQVTLSCSPISGHRSVSWYQQTPGQGLQFLFEYFSETQRNKGNFPGRFSGRQFSNSRSEMNVSTLELGDSALYLCASSPRTSSDTQYFGPGTRLTVL.

The CDR3 nucleotides read TGCGCCAGCGCCAGATCGGGGTCCGACACCGGGGAGCTGTTTTTT. Its protein is CASARSGSDTGELFF. This rearrangement joins TRBV5-1 to TRBJ2-2, with a possible D match to TRBD2 (5 bases). V lost 7 bases to trimming and J lost 3 bases, with 16 bases between them. Germline CDR1 SGHRS, CDR2 YFSETQ. This CDR3 region has 15 residues.

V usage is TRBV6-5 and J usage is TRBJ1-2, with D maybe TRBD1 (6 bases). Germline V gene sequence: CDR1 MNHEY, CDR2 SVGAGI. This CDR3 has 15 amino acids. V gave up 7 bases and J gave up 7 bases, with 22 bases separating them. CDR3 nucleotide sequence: TGTGCCAGCATCCTCAATCGGGGGGCTGGGGGTGGCTACACCTTC. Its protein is CASILNRGAGGGYTF.

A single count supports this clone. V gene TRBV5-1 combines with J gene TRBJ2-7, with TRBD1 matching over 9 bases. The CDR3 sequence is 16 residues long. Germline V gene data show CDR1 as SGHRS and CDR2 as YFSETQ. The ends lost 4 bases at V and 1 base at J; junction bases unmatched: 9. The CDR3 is CASSRQGGQGSYEQYF. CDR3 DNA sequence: TGCGCCAGCAGCCGTCAGGGGGGACAGGGATCCTACGAGCAGTACTTC.

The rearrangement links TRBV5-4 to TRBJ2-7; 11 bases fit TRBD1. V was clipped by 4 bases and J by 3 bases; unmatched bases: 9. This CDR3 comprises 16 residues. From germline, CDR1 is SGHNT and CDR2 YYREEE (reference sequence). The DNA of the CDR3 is TGTGCCAGCAGCCACCTTTCCGGGACAGGGGGCTACGAGCAGTACTTC. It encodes CASSHLSGTGGYEQYF.

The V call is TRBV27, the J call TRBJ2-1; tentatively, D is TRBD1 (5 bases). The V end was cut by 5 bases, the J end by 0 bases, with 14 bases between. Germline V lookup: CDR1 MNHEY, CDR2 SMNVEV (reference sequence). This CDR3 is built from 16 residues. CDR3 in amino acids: CASSTRQPSSYNEQFF. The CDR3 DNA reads TGTGCCAGCAGTACACGACAGCCGAGCTCCTACAATGAGCAGTTCTTC.

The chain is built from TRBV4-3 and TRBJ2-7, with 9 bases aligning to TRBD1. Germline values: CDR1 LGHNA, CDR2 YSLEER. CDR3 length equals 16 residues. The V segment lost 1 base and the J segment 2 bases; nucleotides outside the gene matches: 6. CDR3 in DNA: TGCGCCAGCAGCCAAGGACCGGACAGGGGAGCCTACGAGCAGTACTTC. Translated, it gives CASSQGPDRGAYEQYF.

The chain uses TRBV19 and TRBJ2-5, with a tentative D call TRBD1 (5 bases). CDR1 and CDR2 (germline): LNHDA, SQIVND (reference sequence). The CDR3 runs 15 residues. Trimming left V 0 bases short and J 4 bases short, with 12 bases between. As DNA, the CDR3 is TGTGCCAGTAGTATAGATGCAGGGTACGGAGAGACCCAGTACTTC. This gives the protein CASSIDAGYGETQYF.

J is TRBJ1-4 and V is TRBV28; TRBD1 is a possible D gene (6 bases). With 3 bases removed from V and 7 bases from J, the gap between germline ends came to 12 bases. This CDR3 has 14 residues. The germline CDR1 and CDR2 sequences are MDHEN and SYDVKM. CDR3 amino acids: CASSLGGHLEKLFF. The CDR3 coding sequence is TGTGCCAGCAGTTTGGGGGGGCATCTTGAAAAACTGTTTTTT.

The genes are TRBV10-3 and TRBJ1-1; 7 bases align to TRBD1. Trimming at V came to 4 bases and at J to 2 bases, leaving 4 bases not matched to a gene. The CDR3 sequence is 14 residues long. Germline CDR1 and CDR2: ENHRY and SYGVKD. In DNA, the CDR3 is TGTGCCATCAGTGGAGGGGGCGTAAACACTGAAGCTTTCTTT. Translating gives CAISGGGVNTEAFF.

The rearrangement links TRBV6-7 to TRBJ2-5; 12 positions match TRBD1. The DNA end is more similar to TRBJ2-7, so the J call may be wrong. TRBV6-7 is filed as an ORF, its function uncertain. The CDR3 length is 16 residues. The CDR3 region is CASSYSGTGGRGEQYF. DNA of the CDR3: TGTGCCAGCAGTTACTCAGGGACAGGGGGCCGGGGCGAGCAGTACTTC.

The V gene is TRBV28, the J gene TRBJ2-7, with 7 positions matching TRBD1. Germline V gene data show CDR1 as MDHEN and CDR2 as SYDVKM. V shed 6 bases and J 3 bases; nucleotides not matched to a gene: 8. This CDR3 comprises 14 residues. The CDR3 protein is CASSSGTVNYEQYF. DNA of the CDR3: TGTGCCAGCAGCTCCGGGACAGTCAACTACGAGCAGTACTTC.

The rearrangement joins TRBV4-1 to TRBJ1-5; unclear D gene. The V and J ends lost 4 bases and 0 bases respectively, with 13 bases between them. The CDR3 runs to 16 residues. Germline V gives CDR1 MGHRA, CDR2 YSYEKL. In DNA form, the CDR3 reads TGCGCCAGCAGCCTTTGGGGAGGGAATAGCAATCAGCCCCAGCATTTT. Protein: CASSLWGGNSNQPQHF.

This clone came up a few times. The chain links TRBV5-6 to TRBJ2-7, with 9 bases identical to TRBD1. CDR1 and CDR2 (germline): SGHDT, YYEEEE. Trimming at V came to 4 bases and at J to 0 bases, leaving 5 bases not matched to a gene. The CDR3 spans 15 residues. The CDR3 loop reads CASSPWTGASYEQYF. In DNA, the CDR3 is TGTGCCAGCAGCCCCTGGACAGGGGCCTCCTACGAGCAGTACTTC.

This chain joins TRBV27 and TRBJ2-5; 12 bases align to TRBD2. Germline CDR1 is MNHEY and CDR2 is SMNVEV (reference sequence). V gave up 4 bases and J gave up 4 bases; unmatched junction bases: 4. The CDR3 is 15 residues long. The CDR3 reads CASSYLAGGTETQYF. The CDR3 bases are TGTGCCAGCAGTTACCTAGCGGGAGGGACAGAGACCCAGTACTTC.